This TCR beta chain was sequenced in a study of identical twins. A few counts support this clonotype. Per germline, CDR1 DFQATT and CDR2 SNEGSKA (reference sequence). This CDR3 is built from 15 residues. The V end was cut by 1 base, the J end by 0 bases, with 12 bases between. TCRdb processed the 5' RACE reads anew with MiXCR; each CDR3 protein has one entry. The table shows approximately 500,000 distinct CDR3 sequences, with roughly 26% occurring only once. These same data were also listed under a study on T cells expressing NK-cell markers. That paper adds: Sequencing covered eight donors, seven HCMV-seropositive and one seronegative.

The source material was CD4+ T cells sorted from blood. This receptor was obtained from a woman aged 18-35 years in good health. The V gene is TRBV20-1, the J gene TRBJ1-1; D unresolved. The CDR3 sequence is CSARGVQRLNTEAFF. The CDR3 region has the DNA TGCAGTGCTAGAGGGGTACAGAGACTGAACACTGAAGCTTTCTTT.